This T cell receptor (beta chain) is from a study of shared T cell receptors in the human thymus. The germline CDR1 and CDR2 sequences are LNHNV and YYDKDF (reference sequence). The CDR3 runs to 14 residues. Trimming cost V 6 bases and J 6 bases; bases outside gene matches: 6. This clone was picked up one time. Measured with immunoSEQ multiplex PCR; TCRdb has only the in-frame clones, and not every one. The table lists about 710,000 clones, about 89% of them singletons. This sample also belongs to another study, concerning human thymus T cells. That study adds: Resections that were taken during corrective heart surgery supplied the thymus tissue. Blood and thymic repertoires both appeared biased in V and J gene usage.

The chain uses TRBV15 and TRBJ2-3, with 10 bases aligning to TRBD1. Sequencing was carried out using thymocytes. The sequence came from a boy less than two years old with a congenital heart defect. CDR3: CATRDGTGDDTQYF. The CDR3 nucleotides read TGTGCCACCAGGGACGGGACAGGGGACGATACGCAGTATTTT.